This T cell receptor (beta chain) originates from a study of blood T cell repertoires in COVID-19. Study-level information: Sites in the United States, Italy and Spain provided acute and convalescent COVID-19 samples. PBMCs, B-cell-depleted T cells, or T cells provided the cDNA or gDNA that made up the material.

This clone is judged large. As originally analysed: Reference gene primers were amplified, and this amplification served to estimate nucleated cell counts. Clones were read by immunoSEQ multiplex PCR, and TCRdb kept only the in-frame ones, dropping some. Clone size and V and J calls were adopted from that table, with D and trimming inferred from the DNA. The table shows 30,000 to 40,000 clones, with more than 80% occurring only once. V was clipped by 2 bases and J by 9 bases; unmatched bases: 9. Germline V lookup: CDR1 MNHEY, CDR2 SMNVEV (reference sequence). CDR3 length: 15 residues. What was sequenced was peripheral blood. This sequence originates from a woman in her 70s with acute or convalescent COVID-19. The V gene is TRBV27, the J gene TRBJ2-1, with 8 positions matching TRBD1. The CDR3 DNA sequence: TGTGCCAGCAGTTTAGCAACAGGACAGGGTGGTGAGCAGTTCTTC. Residues: CASSLATGQGGEQFF.